Each of the 8 T cell receptor beta chains below was sequenced from the same sample in a study of T-cell memory formation after mild COVID-19 (dated by TCRdb to the early 2020s). Preparation of the library involved 5' RACE. The sequencing machine was an Illumina NovaSeq 6000. The raw public reads went through TCRdb reprocessing: fastp at Q25, MiXCR clone calling, in-frame beta chains kept. Rows are unified per CDR3 protein, each entry keeping the most common DNA and genes. The sample table lists about 45,000 distinct CDR3 sequences, roughly 9% of them with a count of one. The ten top clones hold over 9.5% of the sample. The sequenced sample consisted of PBMCs or a T cell subset sorted from them (not recorded which). Every receptor here comes from an adult woman who had mild COVID-19 (a few samples of this study predate the infection). The sample titles of this study are shuffled in the database, so cell type and time point are left out; the donor was told from shared clones.

This clonotype was detected a few times. This chain connects TRBV5-1 to TRBJ2-1; 14 bases map to TRBD2. This CDR3 is 18 amino acids long. CDR1 and CDR2 from the germline V gene are SGHRS and YFSETQ. With 4 bases clipped from V and 1 base from J, the junction kept 7 bases outside the gene matches. CDR3 region: CASSPGTSGGPSYNEQFF. CDR3 nucleotide sequence: TGCGCCAGCAGCCCAGGGACTAGCGGGGGACCTTCCTACAATGAGCAGTTCTTC.

This clonotype came up a few times. The chain joins TRBV11-2 to TRBJ2-1, with D uncertain. The V end lost 0 bases, the J end lost 2 bases, and 8 bases lay between the germline ends. There are 15 residues in the CDR3. Per germline, CDR1 SGHAT and CDR2 FQNNGV. CDR3 in amino acids: CASSLEFTPYNEQFF. The DNA for the CDR3 is TGTGCCAGCAGCTTAGAATTCACGCCCTACAATGAGCAGTTCTTC. Drawing the rest from reference TRBV11-2 and TRBJ2-1, the complete variable domain is EAGVAQSPRYKIIEKRQSVAFWCNPISGHATLYWYQQILGQGPKLLIQFQNNGVVDDSQLPKDRFSAERLKGVDSTLKIQPAKLEDSAVYLCASSLEFTPYNEQFFGPGTRLTVL.

This clonotype showed up many times. The chain recombines TRBV6-2 or TRBV6-3 with TRBJ2-3, with a tentative D call TRBD2 (5 bases). CDR1 is MNHEY and CDR2 is SVGEGT in the germline V gene. Trimming cost V 4 bases and J 5 bases, with 13 bases left between them. CDR3 length: 14 amino acids. Here the CDR3 reads CASSLGGSQDTQYF. CDR3 DNA sequence: TGTGCCAGCAGTTTGGGTGGGAGCCAAGATACGCAGTATTTT.

V is TRBV18 and J is TRBJ2-7; TRBD2 matches at 7 bases. Trimming removed 5 bases from V and 5 bases from J; junction bases left unmatched: 3. The CDR3 has 12 residues. The germline CDR1 and CDR2 sequences are KGHSH and LQKENI. The CDR3 nucleotides read TGTGCCAGCTCAAGTGGGGGGGACGAGCAGTACTTC. This encodes CASSSGGDEQYF.

This clonotype was counted a few times. This chain connects TRBV5-1 to TRBJ2-1; 8 nucleotides match TRBD2. Germline values: CDR1 SGHRS, CDR2 YFSETQ. CDR3 length equals 17 residues. The ends lost 3 bases at V and 5 bases at J; junction bases unmatched: 13. The CDR3 reads CASSSTLASGPNNEQFF. The DNA for the CDR3 is TGCGCCAGCAGCTCTACCCTCGCTAGCGGGCCCAACAATGAGCAGTTCTTC.

V usage is TRBV30 and J usage is TRBJ1-5; D gene unclear. CDR1 is GTSNPN and CDR2 is SVGIG in the germline V gene (reference sequence). The CDR3 length is 13 residues. Between the trimmed V and J ends, which lost 1 base and 2 bases, there was a span of 6 bases. The CDR3 nucleotides are TGTGCCTGGAGTGAAATGGGCAATCAGCCCCAGCATTTT. Translated, it gives CAWSEMGNQPQHF.

This clonotype was counted many times. CDR3 sequence reads: CAISESIASTYEQYF. CDR3 nucleotides: TGTGCCATCAGTGAGTCGATCGCCAGTACCTACGAGCAGTACTTC. The chain employs TRBV10-3 and TRBJ2-7; D is unresolved. The germline gives CDR1 ENHRY, CDR2 SYGVKD. There are 15 residues in the CDR3. Between the trimmed V and J ends, which lost 0 bases and 2 bases, there was a span of 11 bases.

The V and J genes are TRBV20-1 and TRBJ2-7; D ambiguous. Looked up from germline, CDR1 is DFQATT and CDR2 is SNEGSKA (reference sequence). Between the trimmed V and J ends, which lost 3 bases and 0 bases, there was a span of 9 bases. The CDR3 covers 13 residues. The CDR3 DNA reads TGCAGTGCTAGCTTTGGAAGCTCCTACGAGCAGTACTTC. Translating it yields CSASFGSSYEQYF.